This T cell receptor (beta chain) was sequenced in a study of T cell changes during pregnancy in multiple sclerosis. Clones were read by immunoSEQ multiplex PCR, and TCRdb kept only the in-frame ones, dropping some. The sample contains about 26,000 clones, about 91% of which appear only once. Per germline, CDR1 SNHLY and CDR2 FYNNEI. With V trimmed by 4 bases and J by 0 bases, 6 bases remained unmatched. The CDR3 is 16 residues long. The source was CD8+ T cells from peripheral blood mononuclear cells, collected in the second trimester of pregnancy. The rearrangement links TRBV2 to TRBJ2-4; 7 bases agree with TRBD2. This clonotype was obtained from a female donor with multiple sclerosis, enrolled in a pregnancy study. The CDR3 bases are TGTGCCAGCAGTGGAGAAGCGGGAATAGCCAAAAACATTCAGTACTTC. It yields the protein CASSGEAGIAKNIQYF.